Below, 32 T cell receptor beta chains from the same sample are listed, as sequenced in a study of OX40 agonist ivuxolimab in advanced cancers. To prepare the library, the immunoSEQ multiplex PCR assay was applied. Not all clones reach the TCRdb copy of this immuneACCESS table, which keeps in-frame sequences only. Checked studies attribute under half of the gap to unresolved V genes and leave the rest unexplained. The sample data list roughly 70,000 clones, and around 88% of these were observed just once. The ten largest clones capture around 2.3% of the sample. The material was CD4+ or CD8+ T cells sorted from blood, obtained in a trial of the OX40 agonist ivuxolimab. All receptors come from an adult with an advanced solid tumor such as melanoma, head and neck, liver or kidney cancer.

The chain combines TRBV6-6 with TRBJ2-3; no firm D call. The CDR3 contains 12 residues. Trimming removed 5 bases at V and 3 bases at J, with 6 bases between. Looked up from germline, CDR1 is MNHNY and CDR2 is SVGAGI (reference sequence). The CDR3 loop reads CASSGSTDTQYF. The CDR3 DNA reads as TGTGCCAGCAGTGGATCTACAGATACGCAGTATTTT.

The V and J genes are TRBV19 and TRBJ1-5, with D perhaps matching TRBD1 (6 bases). This CDR3 is built from 15 residues. V lost 1 base to trimming and J lost 3 bases, with 10 bases between them. CDR1 is LNHDA, CDR2 SQIVND, per germline (reference sequence). CDR3 nucleotide sequence: TGTGCCAGTAGTATAGGGACAGCCTCCAATCAGCCCCAGCATTTT. Protein: CASSIGTASNQPQHF. The full variable domain, with the rest looked up from reference TRBV19 and TRBJ1-5, is DGGITQSPKYLFRKEGQNVTLSCEQNLNHDAMYWYRQDPGQGLRLIYYSQIVNDFQKGDIAEGYSVSREKKESFPLTVTSAQKNPTAFYLCASSIGTASNQPQHFGDGTRLSIL.

The chain has TRBV28 and TRBJ2-7; no clear D gene. Trimming took 3 bases from V and 1 from J, leaving 4 bases between them. Germline lookup yields CDR1 MDHEN and CDR2 SYDVKM. CDR3 length: 12 residues. The CDR3 nucleotides read TGTGCCAGCAGTTTTTCGTCCTACGAGCAGTACTTC. This encodes CASSFSSYEQYF.

The gene calls are TRBV4-1 and TRBJ2-1, with unresolved D. The CDR3 runs to 14 residues. V lost 3 bases and J lost 0, with 6 bases in between. Germline V gives CDR1 MGHRA, CDR2 YSYEKL. The CDR3 region has the DNA TGCGCCAGCAGCCAGTCGAGCTCCTACAATGAGCAGTTCTTC. Protein: CASSQSSSYNEQFF.

A few counts support this clone. V is TRBV30 and J is TRBJ1-4; a possible D gene is TRBD1 (6 bases). CDR1 and CDR2 from the germline V gene are GTSNPN and SVGIG (reference sequence). CDR3 size: 14 residues. Trimming shortened V by 3 bases and J by 7 bases, and 15 bases separated the two germline ends. The CDR3 DNA reads as TGTGCCTGGAGCCAGACAGGCCCAGGTGAAAAACTGTTTTTT. Encoded protein: CAWSQTGPGEKLFF.

The rearrangement joins TRBV7-2 to TRBJ2-5, with 10 nucleotides matching TRBD2. Germline lookup yields CDR1 SGHTA and CDR2 FQGNSA. V shed 3 bases and J 9 bases; nucleotides not matched to a gene: 7. The CDR3 length is 14 residues. The CDR3 is CASSLTSGSGAQYF. As DNA, the CDR3 is TGTGCCAGCAGCTTGACTAGCGGGTCCGGGGCCCAGTACTTC.

Notes on this clone: One end of the junction varies from germline; a read error may be responsible. This chain joins TRBV7-7 and TRBJ1-5; D might be TRBD1 (5 bases). This CDR3 spans 13 amino acids. Germline V gene lookup returns CDR1 SSHAT and CDR2 FNYEAQ (reference sequence). The chain's CDR3 is CASTGGSNQPQHF. CDR3 sequence (DNA): TGTGCTAGCACGGGGGGGAGCAATCAGCCCCAGCATTTT.

This chain connects TRBV6-6 to TRBJ1-4; D is uncertain. Germline V gene lookup returns CDR1 MNHNY and CDR2 SVGAGI (reference sequence). Deletions cut 0 bases from V and 4 bases from J, with 9 bases between. CDR3 length: 15 residues. The CDR3 DNA follows: TGTGCCAGCAGTTACTCACCCGGGATTAATGAAAAACTGTTTTTT. The encoded protein is CASSYSPGINEKLFF.

V gene TRBV11-1 combines with J gene TRBJ2-2; 8 bases line up with TRBD1. The CDR3 contains 17 residues. Germline CDR1 reads SGHAT; CDR2 reads FQDESV (reference sequence). The V and J ends lost 5 bases and 5 bases, in that order; junction bases with no gene match: 13. CDR3 sequence (DNA): TGTGCCAGCAGCCCCGGTGCAGGACAGGGTGAAACCGGGGAGCTGTTTTTT. It yields the protein CASSPGAGQGETGELFF.

This chain joins TRBV28 and TRBJ2-3; 11 bases align to TRBD2. This CDR3 has 18 amino acids. The trim removed 8 bases at V and 2 bases at J, leaving 15 bases unmatched. Germline values: CDR1 MDHEN, CDR2 SYDVKM. This CDR3 reads CASPPATSGNQLTDTQYF. The CDR3 nucleotides are TGTGCCAGCCCCCCCGCGACTAGCGGGAACCAACTCACAGATACGCAGTATTTT.

The chain has TRBV12-5 and TRBJ2-3; no clear D gene. Germline V CDR1 and CDR2: LGHNT, FRNRAP. This CDR3 comprises 16 residues. The V gene lost 7 bases and the J gene lost 0 bases, with 17 bases spanning the gap. CDR3 loop: CASALQDGLSTDTQYF. As DNA, the CDR3 is TGTGCTAGTGCCCTCCAGGACGGTTTGAGCACAGATACGCAGTATTTT.

The V gene is TRBV10-1, the J gene TRBJ1-1; possible D gene TRBD1, 5 bases. The ends were cut back, 4 bases at V and 1 base at J, with 16 bases in the middle. Germline V gives CDR1 WNHNN, CDR2 SYGVQD (reference sequence). CDR3 length: 16 amino acids. CDR3 in amino acids: CASSGPGRPQNTEAFF. CDR3 in DNA: TGCGCCAGCAGTGGTCCAGGGAGACCTCAGAACACTGAAGCTTTCTTT.

This chain uses TRBV16 with TRBJ2-3; 9 nucleotides match TRBD2. This CDR3 has 19 residues. CDR1 and CDR2 (germline): KGHSY, FQNENV. V lost 4 bases and J lost 2; bases outside the gene matches: 16. CDR3 sequence (DNA): TGTGCCAGCAGCCCCGGTTTGAGAGTAGCGGGAGAGCTCACAGATACGCAGTATTTT. The encoded protein is CASSPGLRVAGELTDTQYF.

The CDR3 protein is CASSAGQPIPVELFF. The CDR3 nucleotides read TGTGCCAGCAGCGCGGGACAGCCTATACCGGTGGAGCTGTTTTTT. The V and J genes are TRBV9 and TRBJ2-2, with TRBD1 matching over 7 bases. Germline V gives CDR1 SGDLS, CDR2 YYNGEE. V trimming: 3 bases; J trimming: 10 bases; junction bases outside the gene matches: 12. The CDR3 has 15 amino acids.

The chain employs TRBV18 and TRBJ1-2; weak D call: TRBD1 (6 bases). CDR1 and CDR2 (germline): KGHSH, LQKENI. V lost 5 bases to trimming and J lost 4 bases, with 8 bases between them. This CDR3 comprises 12 residues. The CDR3 here is CASSSDSYGYTF. The CDR3 coding sequence is TGTGCCAGCTCATCGGACAGCTATGGCTACACCTTC. Full variable domain (outside the CDR3, taken from reference TRBV18 and TRBJ1-2): NAGVMQNPRHLVRRRGQEARLRCSPMKGHSHVYWYRQLPEEGLKFMVYLQKENIIDESGMPKERFSAEFPKEGPSILRIQQVVRGDSAAYFCASSSDSYGYTFGSGTRLTVV.

For the CDR3, the DNA is TGTGCCAGCAGCTTGGGTAGCCCCTATGAGCAGTTCTTC. Its protein is CASSLGSPYEQFF. This chain connects TRBV5-6 to TRBJ2-1, with no clear D. Germline loops: CDR1 SGHDT, CDR2 YYEEEE. This CDR3 is built from 13 residues. The germline V and J ends were trimmed by 0 bases and 8 bases, with 9 bases remaining between them.

V and J are TRBV7-8 and TRBJ1-2, with a tentative D call TRBD1 (6 bases). Germline V gives CDR1 SGHVS, CDR2 FQNEAQ. V gave up 6 bases and J gave up 4 bases, with 15 bases separating them. This CDR3 spans 14 amino acids. As DNA, the CDR3 is TGTGCCAGCAGTCCGGACAGCCTAGGCTATGGCTACACCTTC. This encodes CASSPDSLGYGYTF.

The rearrangement links TRBV2 to TRBJ2-1; no reliable D call. Germline CDR1 and CDR2: SNHLY and FYNNEI. The CDR3 runs to 14 residues. Trimming took 6 bases from V and 11 from J, leaving 20 bases between them. CDR3 amino acids: CASRSQVAAIKQFF. The CDR3, as DNA: TGTGCCAGCAGAAGCCAGGTTGCCGCCATCAAGCAGTTCTTC.

The gene calls are TRBV15 and TRBJ1-3, with 9 nucleotides matching TRBD1. CDR3 length: 18 amino acids. CDR1 is LNHNV, CDR2 YYDKDF, per germline (reference sequence). J lost 0 bases, V lost 6 bases, and 12 bases had no gene match. In DNA form, the CDR3 reads TGTGCCACCAGGGGGGACAGGGTTACCTCTAGCTCTGGAAACACCATATATTTT. As protein: CATRGDRVTSSSGNTIYF.

V usage is TRBV19 and J usage is TRBJ2-1; no firm D call. CDR3 size: 13 residues. Germline-derived CDR1 and CDR2 are LNHDA and SQIVND (reference sequence). Trimming pared 6 bases from V and 10 bases from J, leaving 16 bases between. The DNA of the CDR3 is TGTGCCAGTAGAACCATAGGCGAGGACGAGCAGTTCTTC. Amino acids: CASRTIGEDEQFF.

The V gene is TRBV5-1, the J gene TRBJ2-3; tentatively, D is TRBD2 (6 bases). Deletions cut 0 bases from V and 0 bases from J, with 8 bases between. The CDR3 has 15 residues. Looked up from germline, CDR1 is SGHRS and CDR2 is YFSETQ. DNA of the CDR3: TGCGCCAGCAGCTTGGCCGCGGGGAGCACAGATACGCAGTATTTT. Residues: CASSLAAGSTDTQYF.

The CDR3: CASSLQGGNNQPQHF. In DNA, the CDR3 is TGTGCCAGCAGCTTACAGGGGGGGAATAATCAGCCCCAGCATTTT. This chain uses TRBV7-2 with TRBJ1-5; 7 positions match TRBD1. The J segment lost 4 bases and the V segment lost 2 bases, leaving 5 bases of the junction unmatched. The CDR3 runs to 15 residues. Per the germline V gene, CDR1 is SGHTA and CDR2 is FQGNSA.

This chain connects TRBV4-1 to TRBJ2-7; weak D call: TRBD1 (6 bases). CDR1 is MGHRA and CDR2 is YSYEKL in the germline V gene. V lost 0 bases to trimming and J lost 6 bases, with 21 bases between them. This CDR3 has 17 residues. Written as DNA, the CDR3 is TGCGCCAGCAGCCAAGATCCATCAGGACAGATCCGATCCGAGCAGTACTTC. Translated, it gives CASSQDPSGQIRSEQYF.

The sample holds a few counts of this clone. The rearrangement uses TRBV5-4 and TRBJ2-3, with 14 bases that match TRBD2. With 5 bases clipped from V and 1 base from J, the junction kept 6 bases outside the gene matches. Germline-derived CDR1 and CDR2 are SGHNT and YYREEE (reference sequence). This CDR3 is 17 amino acids long. CDR3 sequence reads: CASSRGLAGAGTDTQYF. CDR3 nucleotide sequence: TGTGCCAGCAGTAGGGGACTAGCGGGGGCGGGCACAGATACGCAGTATTTT. Looking up the rest from reference TRBV5-4 and TRBJ2-3 gives the full variable domain: ETGVTQSPTHLIKTRGQQVTLRCSSQSGHNTVSWYQQALGQGPQFIFQYYREEENGRGNFPPRFSGLQFPNYSSELNVNALELDDSALYLCASSRGLAGAGTDTQYFGPGTRLTVL.

The rearrangement uses TRBV7-6 and TRBJ2-1; D might be TRBD2 (6 bases). From germline, CDR1 is SGHVS and CDR2 FNYEAQ. V lost 5 bases to trimming and J lost 8 bases, with 13 bases between them. The CDR3 sequence is 13 residues long. CDR3: CASSPQLAHEQFF. The DNA for the CDR3 is TGTGCCAGCAGCCCTCAACTAGCCCATGAGCAGTTCTTC. The full variable domain, rest sourced from reference TRBV7-6 and TRBJ2-1, is GAGVSQSPRYKVTKRGQDVALRCDPISGHVSLYWYRQALGQGPEFLTYFNYEAQQDKSGLPNDRFSAERPEGSISTLTIQRTEQRDSAMYRCASSPQLAHEQFFGPGTRLTVL.

The rearrangement uses TRBV4-2 and TRBJ2-3, with 8 bases that match TRBD2. The ends lost 0 bases at V and 0 bases at J; junction bases unmatched: 2. Germline values: CDR1 LGHNA, CDR2 YNFKEQ. This CDR3 is 16 amino acids long. This chain's CDR3 is CASSQEGLGSTDTQYF. In DNA, the CDR3 is TGTGCCAGCAGCCAAGAGGGACTAGGGAGCACAGATACGCAGTATTTT.

The chain couples TRBV7-8 to TRBJ1-1; a weak D match, TRBD1 (6 bases). Germline V gene lookup returns CDR1 SGHVS and CDR2 FQNEAQ. This CDR3 has 15 amino acids. Trimming pared 6 bases from V and 1 base from J, leaving 15 bases between. The CDR3 loop reads CASSLQQGANTEAFF. The CDR3 nucleotides are TGTGCCAGCAGTTTGCAACAGGGAGCGAACACTGAAGCTTTCTTT. The full variable domain, its missing parts supplied by reference TRBV7-8 and TRBJ1-1, is GAGVSQSPRYKVAKRGQDVALRCDPISGHVSLFWYQQALGQGPEFLTYFQNEAQLDKSGLPSDRFFAERPEGSVSTLKIQRTQQEDSAVYLCASSLQQGANTEAFFGQGTRLTVV.

The chain combines TRBV4-2 with TRBJ1-1, with D hard to call. The CDR3 runs 14 residues. The V end was cut by 0 bases, the J end by 5 bases, with 10 bases between. The V gene's germline CDR1 is LGHNA and CDR2 YNFKEQ. The CDR3 protein is CASSQELGRTEAFF. CDR3 in DNA: TGTGCCAGCAGCCAAGAGCTGGGAAGGACTGAAGCTTTCTTT.

CDR3 coding DNA: TGTGCCAGCAGATCTAGCGGGGGCCAGGATACGCAGTATTTT. Protein product: CASRSSGGQDTQYF. This chain joins TRBV6-6 and TRBJ2-3; 10 bases are a match to TRBD2. Germline loops: CDR1 MNHNY, CDR2 SVGAGI (reference sequence). The CDR3 contains 14 residues. V lost 6 bases and J lost 6; bases outside the gene matches: 6.

V gene TRBV15 combines with J gene TRBJ2-3; D may match TRBD1 or TRBD2 (6 bases each). Germline-derived CDR1 and CDR2 are LNHNV and YYDKDF (reference sequence). Between the trimmed V and J ends, which lost 0 bases and 4 bases, there was a span of 11 bases. The CDR3 sequence is 15 residues long. DNA of the CDR3: TGTGCCACCAGCAGAGATGGGGGGCAAGCAGATACGCAGTATTTT. Its translation is CATSRDGGQADTQYF.

A single count supports this clone. The rearrangement links TRBV28 to TRBJ2-1, with 7 positions matching TRBD1. V gave up 7 bases and J gave up 6 bases; unmatched junction bases: 9. CDR3 length: 14 amino acids. Germline CDR1 and CDR2: MDHEN and SYDVKM. Written as DNA, the CDR3 is TGTGCCAGCATTACTACAGGGGTCCGCAATGAGCAGTTCTTC. Translated: CASITTGVRNEQFF.

The chain couples TRBV7-3 to TRBJ2-5; TRBD2 aligns across 8 bases. The CDR3 is 15 amino acids. The germline CDR1 and CDR2 sequences are SGHTA and FQGTGA. The V segment lost 5 bases and the J segment 5 bases; nucleotides outside the gene matches: 10. The CDR3 is CASSDTGTSGETQYF. CDR3 sequence (DNA): TGTGCCAGCAGCGACACCGGGACTAGTGGCGAGACCCAGTACTTC.